This T cell receptor beta chain was identified during a study of blood T cell repertoires in COVID-19. For the study at large: The study drew acute and convalescent COVID-19 samples from the United States, Italy and Spain. T cells, B-cell-depleted T cells, or PBMCs provided the cDNA or gDNA that served as material.

Libraries were prepared by immunoSEQ multiplex PCR; TCRdb keeps only in-frame clonotypes and omits some of them. Among roughly 100,000 clones listed, roughly 80% were seen once. This CDR3 region has 12 residues. Germline values: CDR1 SGDLS, CDR2 YYNGEE. Trimming pared 3 bases from V and 8 bases from J, leaving 9 bases between. The receptor was isolated from a man older than 75 with active or convalescent COVID-19. Sequencing was done on a sample of peripheral blood. The V gene is TRBV9, the J gene TRBJ2-1, with a weak D call TRBD2 (6 bases). CDR3 amino acids: CASSGRGYEQFF. The CDR3 DNA reads TGTGCCAGCAGCGGGCGGGGTTATGAGCAGTTCTTC.